This passage covers 17 T cell receptor beta chains from one sample sequenced in a study of blood T cell repertoires in COVID-19. Sequencing used immunoSEQ multiplex PCR; TCRdb keeps in-frame clones, though not all of them. The table has about 49,000 clones, roughly 82% seen once. The material sequenced was peripheral blood. The source of these receptors is a woman aged 55-69 years with acute or convalescent COVID-19.

The rearrangement uses TRBV6-5 and TRBJ2-1, with D maybe TRBD1 (5 bases). The germline gives CDR1 MNHEY, CDR2 SVGAGI. The V and J ends lost 0 bases and 4 bases respectively, with 10 bases between them. The CDR3 totals 15 residues. CDR3: CASSYSGRAYNEQFF. In nucleotides, the CDR3 is TGTGCCAGCAGTTACTCGGGCAGGGCATACAATGAGCAGTTCTTC.

The chain has TRBV3-1 (or the pseudogene TRBV3-2) and TRBJ2-3; TRBD2 aligns across 9 bases. V shed 4 bases and J 2 bases; nucleotides not matched to a gene: 7. The CDR3 length is 16 residues. From germline, CDR1 is LGHDT and CDR2 YNNKEL (reference sequence). CDR3 region: CASSLGAGGFTDTQYF. As DNA, the CDR3 is TGTGCCAGCAGCCTCGGGGCGGGGGGGTTCACAGATACGCAGTATTTT.

V gene TRBV15 combines with J gene TRBJ1-1; D unresolved. This CDR3 spans 16 amino acids. Germline V gene sequence: CDR1 LNHNV, CDR2 YYDKDF (reference sequence). Trimming took off 0 bases at V and 4 bases at J, with 15 bases between the two ends. The CDR3 DNA sequence: TGTGCCACCAGCAGAGAGGCCAACGAGGGAGGCACTGAAGCTTTCTTT. This gives the protein CATSREANEGGTEAFF. Using reference TRBV15 and TRBJ1-1 for the parts outside the CDR3, the full variable domain is DAMVIQNPRYQVTQFGKPVTLSCSQTLNHNVMYWYQQKSSQAPKLLFHYYDKDFNNEADTPDNFQSRRPNTSFCFLDIRSPGLGDTAMYLCATSREANEGGTEAFFGQGTRLTVV.

The J gene is TRBJ2-7, the V gene TRBV6-5; 12 bases are a match to TRBD2. This CDR3 is 15 amino acids long. Trimming cost V 0 bases and J 4 bases; bases outside gene matches: 1. Germline CDR1 MNHEY, CDR2 SVGAGI. The CDR3 DNA sequence: TGTGCCAGCAGTTACTCGGGACTAGCGGGTTACGAGCAGTACTTC. Translating it yields CASSYSGLAGYEQYF.

This clone was picked up one time. The V and J genes are TRBV6-5 and TRBJ1-5, with D maybe TRBD1 (6 bases). Trimming cost V 6 bases and J 6 bases, with 12 bases left between them. The CDR3 spans 13 residues. The germline gives CDR1 MNHEY, CDR2 SVGAGI. This chain's CDR3 is CASRGQSGQPQHF. The CDR3 nucleotides read TGTGCCAGCAGAGGACAGTCTGGTCAGCCCCAGCATTTT.

This clone was picked up one time. V is TRBV6-5 and J is TRBJ2-7; 10 bases match TRBD1. Trimming cost V 7 bases and J 3 bases; bases outside gene matches: 6. Germline V gene sequence: CDR1 MNHEY, CDR2 SVGAGI. The CDR3 totals 14 residues. Here the CDR3 reads CASNKRTGGYEQYF. CDR3 in DNA: TGTGCCAGCAACAAACGGACAGGGGGCTACGAGCAGTACTTC.

CDR3 nucleotides: TGTGCTAGTGGTTCGGAAACGGGACAGGGTCATGTCTACACCTTC. Its translation: CASGSETGQGHVYTF. The V and J genes are TRBV12-5 and TRBJ1-2; 9 bases agree with TRBD1. Germline lookup yields CDR1 LGHNT and CDR2 FRNRAP. V lost 4 bases, J lost 10 bases, and 13 bases stayed unmatched. CDR3 size: 15 residues. The full variable domain, rest sourced from reference TRBV12-5 and TRBJ1-2, is DARVTQTPRHKVTEMGQEVTMRCQPILGHNTVFWYRQTMMQGLELLAYFRNRAPLDDSGMPKDRFSAEMPDATLATLKIQPSEPRDSAVYFCASGSETGQGHVYTFGSGTRLTVV.

The chain recombines TRBV10-3 with TRBJ1-5; TRBD1 agrees at 7 bases. V was pared by 8 bases and J by 6 bases, with 7 bases of the junction left unmatched. Germline V CDR1 and CDR2: ENHRY, SYGVKD. The CDR3 has 13 amino acids. CDR3 region: CAIRQGGSQPQHF. CDR3 bases: TGTGCCATCCGGCAGGGGGGTTCTCAGCCCCAGCATTTT.

The V call is TRBV19, the J call TRBJ2-7; possible D gene TRBD1, 6 bases. Germline V lookup: CDR1 LNHDA, CDR2 SQIVND (reference sequence). This CDR3 has 17 residues. V lost 4 bases, J lost 2 bases, and 21 bases lay in between. CDR3 in DNA: TGTGCCAGTAGTAAGGGTAGCTTGGGGGCGCGTCCCTACGAGCAGTACTTC. It encodes CASSKGSLGARPYEQYF.

The chain links TRBV2 to TRBJ2-1, with 8 bases that match TRBD1. The V gene's germline CDR1 is SNHLY and CDR2 FYNNEI. The CDR3 length is 14 residues. Unmatched junction bases numbered 5, after V lost 8 bases and J lost 2 bases. The CDR3 region has the DNA TGTGCCAGCTACGACAGGGGAACCTACAATGAGCAGTTCTTC. This gives the protein CASYDRGTYNEQFF.

This chain joins TRBV6-6 and TRBJ2-7; 8 bases map to TRBD2. The germline gives CDR1 MNHNY, CDR2 SVGAGI (reference sequence). Trimming cost V 2 bases and J 6 bases; bases outside gene matches: 3. This CDR3 has 13 amino acids. The CDR3 nucleotides are TGTGCCAGCAGTTACCGCGGGGGGTCCGAGCAGTACTTC. Amino acid sequence: CASSYRGGSEQYF.

The sample holds a few counts of this clone. The rearrangement links TRBV7-9 to TRBJ2-7, with D possibly matching TRBD1 (6 bases). V dropped 3 bases and J dropped 0 bases, with 18 bases sitting between them. This CDR3 is built from 17 residues. Germline V gives CDR1 SEHNR, CDR2 FQNEAQ (reference sequence). The CDR3 DNA is TGTGCCAGCAGCTTCATTGCCGGACAGACGAGCTCCTACGAGCAGTACTTC. Its protein product is CASSFIAGQTSSYEQYF.

The rearrangement uses TRBV25-1 and TRBJ1-1; TRBD1 matches at 8 bases. V lost 4 bases and J lost 1; bases outside the gene matches: 5. Germline-derived CDR1 and CDR2 are MGHDK and SYGVNS. CDR3 size: 15 residues. In DNA, the CDR3 is TGTGCCAGCAGTGTCTACGGACAGGGGAACACTGAAGCTTTCTTT. Amino acids: CASSVYGQGNTEAFF.

Only one count was recorded for this clone. The rearrangement uses TRBV18 and TRBJ1-4; TRBD1 is a possible D gene (5 bases). This CDR3 has 15 residues. Trimming took off 1 base at V and 7 bases at J, with 13 bases between the two ends. In germline, CDR1 is KGHSH, CDR2 LQKENI. The chain's CDR3 is CASSPQGGELEKLFF. CDR3 in DNA: TGTGCCAGCTCACCACAAGGAGGGGAACTTGAAAAACTGTTTTTT.

This rearrangement joins TRBV7-3 to TRBJ1-2; TRBD1 might be the D (6 bases). The CDR3 length is 13 residues. Germline CDR1 SGHTA, CDR2 FQGTGA. Trimming removed 3 bases from V and 8 bases from J, with 13 bases in between. The CDR3 region is CASSFGPGEGYTF. The CDR3 nucleotides read TGTGCCAGCAGCTTTGGGCCAGGGGAAGGCTACACCTTC.

Concerning this clone: A junction end diverges from the germline sequence, so it may reflect a read error. This chain joins TRBV7-7 and TRBJ2-2; tentatively, D is TRBD1 (5 bases). This CDR3 comprises 16 residues. Germline CDR1 reads SSHAT; CDR2 reads FNYEAQ (reference sequence). CDR3: CASSLGFIQGTGELFF. The CDR3 DNA sequence: TGTGCTAGCAGCTTAGGGTTCATTCAGGGCACCGGGGAGCTGTTTTTT.

The chain is built from TRBV29-1 and TRBJ1-5, with 7 bases fitting TRBD1. Germline CDR1 reads SQVTM; CDR2 reads ANQGSEA. The CDR3 is 13 amino acids. The V and J ends lost 7 bases and 0 bases, in that order; junction bases with no gene match: 3. The DNA of the CDR3 is TGCAGCGCCCGGGACAGTAGCAATCAGCCCCAGCATTTT. Its protein product is CSARDSSNQPQHF.